This T cell receptor beta chain was sequenced in a study of a mutant IDH1 vaccine in newly diagnosed glioma. Study as a whole: Following radiotherapy alone, or alongside temozolomide cycles, vaccination was started after an interval of 4-6 weeks. Before enrollment, the patients had been treated with radiotherapy alone, temozolomide alone, or both together. Most of them had received both. Study conclusions and caveats: Shifts in the top peripheral T cell clonotypes seemed unrelated to pseudoprogression.

Sequencing was performed with immunoSEQ multiplex PCR; in TCRdb, only in-frame clones are kept and a portion is missing. This table holds some 47,000 clones, 81% found once. This CDR3 contains 13 residues. V was trimmed by 5 bases and J by 2 bases, leaving 9 bases between them. From germline, CDR1 is MDHEN and CDR2 SYDVKM. Of note for this clone: The antigen remains undetermined.

Time point described: week 35, safety follow-up. Topical imiquimod was applied with each vaccine dose, which held 300 ug of mutant IDH1 20-mer peptide. Patients underwent eight vaccinations, which took place in weeks 1, 3, 5, 7, 11, 15, 19 and 23. The rearrangement links TRBV28 to TRBJ1-2, with D possibly matching TRBD1 (5 bases). The specimen was PBMCs, collected from a glioma patient whose treatment included an IDH1 peptide vaccine. The sequence was obtained from a woman aged 40 to 50 with glioma. Some clones in this sample may be carry-over from other donors' samples. The CDR3 sequence: CASSLGQNYGYTF. CDR3 sequence (DNA): TGTGCCAGCAGTCTTGGACAAAACTATGGCTACACCTTC.